The next 3 T cell receptor beta chains were all read from a single sample in a study of T-cell reconstitution after alpha-beta-depleted transplantation in children. Unique molecular identifiers featured in how the TCRbeta library was prepared. One entry per CDR3 protein results from TCRdb running MiXCR on the PCR reads. The sample comprises approximately 640,000 distinct CDR3 sequences, around a sixth of which are singletons, and about 1.1% rests with the top ten. The input for sequencing was PBMCs from the stem cell graft donor, taken from the stem cell graft. The source of these receptors is a human donor who donated a stem cell graft to a child with acute myeloid leukemia.

This clonotype was seen at least ten times. The junction departs from the called germline gene at one end, perhaps through a read error. V usage is TRBV12-3 or TRBV12-4 and J usage is TRBJ1-5, with D possibly being TRBD1 (6 bases). This CDR3 is built from 13 residues. CDR3 protein: CASSPTGGQPQHF. The CDR3 region has the DNA TGCGCCAGCAGCCCGACAGGTGGTCAGCCCCAGCATTTT.

This clonotype was observed a handful of times. This rearrangement joins TRBV5-1 to TRBJ1-2; 9 nucleotides agree with TRBD1. The CDR3 is 14 residues long. V was pared by 0 bases and J by 6 bases, with 3 bases of the junction left unmatched. Germline V gene data show CDR1 as SGHRS and CDR2 as YFSETQ. As DNA, the CDR3 is TGCGCCAGCAGCTTGGGGGACAGGGAGAATGGCTACACCTTC. Its protein is CASSLGDRENGYTF.

This clonotype has just a few counts. V usage is TRBV13 and J usage is TRBJ2-1; D ambiguous. The CDR3 is made up of 16 amino acids. Germline CDR1 reads PRHDT; CDR2 reads FYEKMQ (reference sequence). V lost 5 bases to trimming and J lost 0 bases, with 14 bases between them. Here the CDR3 DNA reads TGTGCCAGCAGCATTGCCGACTCGAGCTCCTACAATGAGCAGTTCTTC. This sequence encodes CASSIADSSSYNEQFF.